This T cell receptor beta chain stems from a study of post-analysis software for immune sequencing data. Study-level information: Several disease courses (relapsing-remitting, secondary progressive and progressive-relapsing) of multiple sclerosis were included.

This clonotype was picked up many times. Its antigen remains unidentified. General study points: Normalized Chao1 diversity in multiple sclerosis patients fell significantly below that of controls. Strong co-clustering by F measure was evident for samples that had been prepared in the same batch. Elevated frequency relative to controls characterized roughly five TRBV segments in patients, TRBV5-6, TRBV5-1 and TRBV20-1 among them.

With V trimmed by 7 bases and J by 3 bases, 7 bases remained unmatched. The CDR3 has 14 residues. Germline V gives CDR1 SGHTA, CDR2 FQGNSA. The TCR beta cDNA libraries carried unique molecular identifiers. Each CDR3 protein gets one entry after TCRdb re-called the PCR reads with MiXCR. The sample holds 700,000 to 800,000 distinct CDR3 sequences, roughly 30% seen once. Material: blood. The chain joins TRBV7-2 to TRBJ2-7; TRBD2 matches 9 bases. The sequence derives from a girl aged 5 to 17 with multiple sclerosis. The CDR3 bases are TGTGCCAGCATCCCGACTAGCGGCCACTACGAGCAGTACTTC. Protein sequence: CASIPTSGHYEQYF.